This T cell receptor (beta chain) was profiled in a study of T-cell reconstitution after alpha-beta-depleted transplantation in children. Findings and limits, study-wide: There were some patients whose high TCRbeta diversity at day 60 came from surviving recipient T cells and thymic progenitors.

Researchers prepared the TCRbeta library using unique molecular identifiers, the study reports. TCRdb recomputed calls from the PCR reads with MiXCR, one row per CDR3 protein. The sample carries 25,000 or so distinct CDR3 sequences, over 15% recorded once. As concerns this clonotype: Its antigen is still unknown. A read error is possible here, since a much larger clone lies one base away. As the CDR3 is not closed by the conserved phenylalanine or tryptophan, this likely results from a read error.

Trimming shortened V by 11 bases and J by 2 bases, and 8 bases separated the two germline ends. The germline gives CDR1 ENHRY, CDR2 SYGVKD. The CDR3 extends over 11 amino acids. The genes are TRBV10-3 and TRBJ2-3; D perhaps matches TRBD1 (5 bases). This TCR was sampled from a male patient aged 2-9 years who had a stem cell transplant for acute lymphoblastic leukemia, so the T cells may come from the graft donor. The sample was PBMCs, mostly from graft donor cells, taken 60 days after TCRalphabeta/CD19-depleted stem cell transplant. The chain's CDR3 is CAGGATDTQYY. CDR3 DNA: TGTGCCGGTGGGGCCACAGATACGCAGTATTAT.